These 10 T cell receptor beta chains were all obtained from the same sample, sequenced in a study of T cells in pancreatic ductal adenocarcinoma. Surgery without prior neoadjuvant therapy was the treatment of the selected pancreatic ductal adenocarcinoma patients. Libraries were prepared by immunoSEQ multiplex PCR; TCRdb keeps only in-frame clonotypes and omits some of them. The sample records just under 30,000 clones, about 92% being singletons. Sequencing used PBMCs. These receptors were obtained from a human donor with pancreatic ductal adenocarcinoma.

This clone was recorded only once. The chain combines TRBV11-3 with TRBJ2-2; no clear D gene. The CDR3 consists of 14 residues. V was pared by 5 bases and J by 4 bases, with 11 bases between. The germline gives CDR1 SGHNT, CDR2 YENEEA. The CDR3 region is CASSPLATTGELFF. The DNA of the CDR3 is TGTGCCAGCAGCCCACTGGCTACCACCGGGGAGCTGTTTTTT.

The J gene is TRBJ1-1, the V gene TRBV7-2; TRBD1 matches 7 bases. The V segment lost 5 bases and the J segment 0 bases; nucleotides outside the gene matches: 9. This CDR3 is built from 16 residues. Germline V lookup: CDR1 SGHTA, CDR2 FQGNSA. The CDR3 sequence: CASSLRDSLMNTEAFF. CDR3 nucleotides: TGTGCCAGCAGCCTACGGGACAGTTTAATGAACACTGAAGCTTTCTTT.

The rearrangement uses TRBV6-1 and TRBJ2-7; 9 bases are shared with TRBD1. This CDR3 is 15 amino acids long. Trimming at V came to 2 bases and at J to 4 bases, leaving 6 bases not matched to a gene. CDR1 and CDR2 from the germline V gene are MNHNS and SASEGT. The CDR3 sequence: CASSEWTGEVYEQYF. Here the CDR3 DNA reads TGTGCCAGCAGTGAATGGACAGGGGAGGTGTACGAGCAGTACTTC.

The chain recombines TRBV2 with TRBJ2-5; unclear D gene. CDR3 length: 14 amino acids. Trimming left V 3 bases short and J 4 bases short, with 12 bases between. Germline CDR1 SNHLY, CDR2 FYNNEI. CDR3 in amino acids: CASSEGNAGETQYF. The CDR3 nucleotides read TGTGCCAGCAGTGAGGGGAATGCCGGAGAGACCCAGTACTTC.

Only one count was recorded for this clone. The V gene is TRBV11-2, the J gene TRBJ1-4; D gene unclear. Trimming pared 5 bases from V and 7 bases from J, leaving 14 bases between. This CDR3 spans 14 amino acids. CDR1 and CDR2 from the germline V gene are SGHAT and FQNNGV. This chain's CDR3 is CASSHVRFGEKLFF. CDR3 coding DNA: TGTGCCAGCAGCCACGTCAGGTTTGGTGAAAAACTGTTTTTT.

This clone was counted between two and nine times. V and J are TRBV2 and TRBJ2-3; the match to TRBD2 covers 8 bases. This CDR3 has 15 amino acids. Trimming cost V 3 bases and J 7 bases; bases outside gene matches: 9. Germline assignment: CDR1 SNHLY and CDR2 FYNNEI. CDR3 amino acids: CASSDPAGARNTQYF. As DNA, the CDR3 is TGTGCCAGCAGTGACCCAGCGGGAGCACGAAATACGCAGTATTTT. Variable domain in full (rest from reference TRBV2 and TRBJ2-3): EPEVTQTPSHQVTQMGQEVILRCVPISNHLYFYWYRQILGQKVEFLVSFYNNEISEKSEIFDDQFSVERPDGSNFTLKIRSTKLEDSAMYFCASSDPAGARNTQYFGPGTRLTVL.

This chain links TRBV7-9 with TRBJ2-7; TRBD2 might be the D (5 bases). CDR1 is SEHNR and CDR2 is FQNEAQ in the germline V gene (reference sequence). There are 15 residues in the CDR3. Trimming removed 5 bases from V and 2 bases from J, with 16 bases in between. The chain's CDR3 is CASSPIGPGAYEQYF. Written as DNA, the CDR3 is TGTGCCAGCAGCCCAATCGGACCCGGGGCCTACGAGCAGTACTTC. Full variable domain (outside the CDR3, taken from reference TRBV7-9 and TRBJ2-7): DTGVSQNPRHKITKRGQNVTFRCDPISEHNRLYWYRQTLGQGPEFLTYFQNEAQLEKSRLLSDRFSAERPKGSFSTLEIQRTEQGDSAMYLCASSPIGPGAYEQYFGPGTRLTVT.

The genes are TRBV7-6 and TRBJ2-3; 7 bases agree with TRBD1. Losses at the gene ends were 5 bases for V and 2 bases for J; bases not matched to a gene: 7. Germline V CDR1 and CDR2: SGHVS, FNYEAQ. This CDR3 is 15 amino acids long. CDR3 in DNA: TGTGCCAGCAGCGGGAGTACAGGGGTCACAGATACGCAGTATTTT. Its translation: CASSGSTGVTDTQYF.

Regarding this clone: At one of its ends the junction is not consistent with the germline gene, which may arise from a read error. This rearrangement joins TRBV2 to TRBJ1-4; TRBD1 agrees at 7 bases. CDR1 and CDR2 from the germline V gene are SNHLY and FYNNEI. The CDR3 is 12 residues long. In nucleotides, the CDR3 is TGTGCCAGCAGTCGGGCTGGGACAGAGAAGCATTTT. Translated: CASSRAGTEKHF.

The rearrangement uses TRBV11-3 and TRBJ2-1; D tentatively reads TRBD1 or TRBD2 (5 bases each). The CDR3 length is 13 residues. The germline V and J ends were trimmed by 1 base and 4 bases, with 5 bases remaining between them. Per germline, CDR1 SGHNT and CDR2 YENEEA. CDR3 sequence (DNA): TGTGCCAGCAGCTTAGGGGGGTACAATGAGCAGTTCTTC. Its translation: CASSLGGYNEQFF.